The 30 T cell receptor beta chains below all came from one sample that was sequenced in a study of shared clonotypes between healthy human individuals. This table comes from immunoSEQ multiplex PCR, and its TCRdb copy is limited to in-frame clones, with some not included. Counted here are roughly 2 million clones, roughly 94% occurring once; the ten biggest clones make up around 0.13%. The sequencing sample was made of naive CD4+ T cells sorted from blood. Subset described: CD45RA+ positively selected. These receptors were taken from a man younger than 35 in good health.

This chain joins TRBV6-5 and TRBJ1-6; D might be TRBD1 (5 bases). Germline CDR1 and CDR2: MNHEY and SVGAGI. The CDR3 totals 16 residues. Deletions cut 2 bases from V and 14 bases from J, with 22 bases between. This CDR3 is CASSYKLRDFLGTLHF. The DNA of the CDR3 is TGTGCCAGCAGTTACAAACTCCGGGACTTCCTTGGGACCCTCCACTTT.

CDR3 DNA: TGTGCCAGCAGTCCCGGATGGGGCGAATATTCTGGAAACACCATATATTTT. This gives the protein CASSPGWGEYSGNTIYF. The chain couples TRBV28 to TRBJ1-3; maybe TRBD1 (5 bases). The CDR3 spans 17 residues. Germline V gene sequence: CDR1 MDHEN, CDR2 SYDVKM. The germline V and J ends were trimmed by 5 bases and 1 base, with 18 bases remaining between them.

The rearrangement joins TRBV7-3 to TRBJ2-7; a weak D match, TRBD2 (6 bases). The CDR3 is 13 amino acids. The germline V gene encodes CDR1 SGHTA and CDR2 FQGTGA. V gave up 5 bases and J gave up 5 bases, with 13 bases separating them. The CDR3 spells CASSRGLADEQYF. CDR3 coding DNA: TGTGCCAGCAGCCGCGGCTTAGCGGACGAGCAGTACTTC.

In nucleotides, the CDR3 is TGTGCCAGCAGTTTATCCAGGGGAATCTCCTACGAGCAGTACTTC. It codes for CASSLSRGISYEQYF. The genes are TRBV6-5 and TRBJ2-7; the D gene is possibly TRBD1 (6 bases). Trimming removed 4 bases from V and 0 bases from J, with 13 bases in between. Germline V gives CDR1 MNHEY, CDR2 SVGAGI. The CDR3 extends over 15 amino acids.

In DNA form, the CDR3 reads TGTGCCAGTAGTAACCGGGACAGGGGTACCTACGAGCAGTACTTC. This translates into CASSNRDRGTYEQYF. The chain combines TRBV19 with TRBJ2-7, with TRBD1 matching 10 bases. V dropped 4 bases and J dropped 2; count of bases not matched to a gene: 5. Germline-derived CDR1 and CDR2 are LNHDA and SQIVND (reference sequence). CDR3 size: 15 residues.

V usage is TRBV10-3 and J usage is TRBJ2-5; possibly TRBD1 or TRBD2 for D (5 bases each). V lost 0 bases and J lost 4, with 9 bases in between. CDR1 is ENHRY and CDR2 is SYGVKD in the germline V gene. The CDR3 is made up of 14 amino acids. This CDR3 is CAISESLRGETQYF. CDR3 coding DNA: TGTGCCATCAGTGAGTCTTTGAGGGGAGAGACCCAGTACTTC.

The rearrangement joins TRBV10-2 to TRBJ2-7; a possible D gene is TRBD1 (6 bases). The V gene lost 0 bases and the J gene lost 11 bases, with 14 bases spanning the gap. Germline loops: CDR1 WSHSY, CDR2 SAAADI. The CDR3 is 13 residues long. This CDR3 reads CASSESTGTLKYF. CDR3 coding DNA: TGCGCCAGCAGTGAGTCTACAGGGACATTGAAGTACTTC.

The sample holds one count of this clone. V is TRBV11-2 and J is TRBJ2-1; 9 bases map to TRBD2. CDR1 and CDR2 (germline): SGHAT, FQNNGV. CDR3 length equals 16 residues. Trimming cost V 4 bases and J 5 bases; bases outside gene matches: 9. The CDR3 coding sequence is TGTGCCAGCAGCTCCAGCGGGAGGATAACACACAATGAGCAGTTCTTC. Protein product: CASSSSGRITHNEQFF. Supplemented by reference TRBV11-2 and TRBJ2-1, the full variable domain reads EAGVAQSPRYKIIEKRQSVAFWCNPISGHATLYWYQQILGQGPKLLIQFQNNGVVDDSQLPKDRFSAERLKGVDSTLKIQPAKLEDSAVYLCASSSSGRITHNEQFFGPGTRLTVL.

V is TRBV2 and J is TRBJ2-3; D gene uncertain. Per germline, CDR1 SNHLY and CDR2 FYNNEI. This CDR3 spans 17 amino acids. V gave up 3 bases and J gave up 6 bases, with 22 bases separating them. The CDR3 bases are TGTGCCAGCAGTGATATTAGCACCCGGCTTAAGTTTGATACGCAGTATTTT. Amino acid sequence: CASSDISTRLKFDTQYF.

This chain connects TRBV10-3 to TRBJ2-7; D is uncertain. The CDR3 is 13 amino acids. Trimming took 0 bases from V and 6 from J, leaving 9 bases between them. Germline V gene lookup returns CDR1 ENHRY and CDR2 SYGVKD. CDR3 DNA: TGTGCCATCAGTGAGTCTCATAAGGGCGAGCAGTACTTC. This codes for CAISESHKGEQYF.

This chain links TRBV30 with TRBJ1-4, with D possibly being TRBD1 (5 bases). The V end was cut by 0 bases, the J end by 8 bases, with 16 bases between. The V gene's germline CDR1 is GTSNPN and CDR2 SVGIG (reference sequence). There are 15 residues in the CDR3. The CDR3 coding sequence is TGTGCCTGGAGTGTACAGGTCAAGGGAGGAGAAAAACTGTTTTTT. Amino acids: CAWSVQVKGGEKLFF.

About this clone itself: Within the sample, other DNA sequences also encode this same CDR3. The J gene is TRBJ2-7, the V gene TRBV6-5, with D perhaps TRBD1 or TRBD2 (5 bases each). This CDR3 region has 13 residues. CDR1 and CDR2 (germline): MNHEY, SVGAGI. Trimming shortened V by 5 bases and J by 4 bases, and 12 bases separated the two germline ends. DNA for the CDR3: TGTGCCAGCAGTCGAGGGACCTCATACGAGCAGTACTTC. This translates into CASSRGTSYEQYF.

V is TRBV28 and J is TRBJ2-7; TRBD1 aligns across 8 bases. Germline V gives CDR1 MDHEN, CDR2 SYDVKM. After removal of 5 bases from V and 4 bases from J, the junction contained 7 bases not matched to a gene. This CDR3 region has 14 residues. For the CDR3, the DNA is TGTGCCAGCAGTCAGACAGGGGTGGCGTACGAGCAGTACTTC. The encoded protein is CASSQTGVAYEQYF.

The chain has TRBV4-1 and TRBJ2-7, with TRBD2 matching over 10 bases. From germline, CDR1 is MGHRA and CDR2 YSYEKL. The CDR3 loop spans 16 amino acids. V was clipped by 1 base and J by 0 bases; unmatched bases: 3. CDR3 in amino acids: CASSQVSGGRSYEQYF. The CDR3 DNA reads as TGCGCCAGCAGCCAAGTTAGCGGGGGGCGCTCCTACGAGCAGTACTTC.

In regard to this clone: The same CDR3 can be traced to other DNA sequences in this sample. The rearrangement uses TRBV6-1 and TRBJ2-5, with D perhaps TRBD2 (7 bases). The CDR3 sequence is 14 residues long. Germline V CDR1 and CDR2: MNHNS, SASEGT. V dropped 1 base and J dropped 4 bases, with 10 bases sitting between them. In DNA, the CDR3 is TGTGCCAGCAGTGAAGGGGGGGGCAGAGAGACCCAGTACTTC. Translating it yields CASSEGGGRETQYF.

CDR3 nucleotides: TGTGCCAGCAGCCGGGGAACAGGGAGAGTACCCCTCCACTTT. Amino acids: CASSRGTGRVPLHF. The chain is built from TRBV6-5 and TRBJ1-6, with TRBD1 as a possible D gene (6 bases). This CDR3 has 14 residues. V was trimmed by 6 bases and J by 12 bases, leaving 18 bases between them. The germline V gene encodes CDR1 MNHEY and CDR2 SVGAGI.

For this clone: The same CDR3 is also encoded by other DNA sequences in this sample. The gene calls are TRBV9 and TRBJ2-7, with 12 bases matching TRBD2. V lost 4 bases to trimming and J lost 3 bases; unmatched junction nucleotides: 5. The CDR3 is 15 amino acids. Germline V gene sequence: CDR1 SGDLS, CDR2 YYNGEE. CDR3 sequence (DNA): TGTGCCAGCAGCCCGAGACTAGCGGGAGACTACGAGCAGTACTTC. Its translation: CASSPRLAGDYEQYF.

This clone has a single count. This chain links TRBV9 with TRBJ2-1; tentative D call: TRBD2 (5 bases). This CDR3 is 14 amino acids long. With 2 bases removed from V and 5 bases from J, the gap between germline ends came to 11 bases. Germline V gene sequence: CDR1 SGDLS, CDR2 YYNGEE. The CDR3 is CASSVRRGDNEQFF. In DNA form, the CDR3 reads TGTGCCAGCAGCGTGAGACGGGGAGACAATGAGCAGTTCTTC.

The genes are TRBV28 and TRBJ2-5; D remains ambiguous. The germline V gene has CDR1 MDHEN and CDR2 SYDVKM. The CDR3 is 12 amino acids. V was clipped by 4 bases and J by 2 bases, with 5 bases between them. The CDR3 sequence: CASSSSQETQYF. CDR3 sequence (DNA): TGTGCCAGCAGTTCCAGTCAAGAGACCCAGTACTTC. Filled out from reference TRBV28 and TRBJ2-5, the complete variable domain reads DVKVTQSSRYLVKRTGEKVFLECVQDMDHENMFWYRQDPGLGLRLIYFSYDVKMKEKGDIPEGYSVSREKKERFSLILESASTNQTSMYLCASSSSQETQYFGPGTRLLVL.

This rearrangement joins TRBV18 to TRBJ1-3; D call uncertain. The V gene's germline CDR1 is KGHSH and CDR2 LQKENI. CDR3 length: 16 amino acids. Trimming took 0 bases from V and 4 from J, leaving 13 bases between them. The CDR3 nucleotides read TGTGCCAGCTCACCACCGGCGGGCAGCCGCGGAAACACCATATATTTT. Translation: CASSPPAGSRGNTIYF.

The V call is TRBV29-1, the J call TRBJ2-5; 14 bases map to TRBD2. This CDR3 spans 18 amino acids. CDR1 is SQVTM and CDR2 is ANQGSEA in the germline V gene. V was clipped by 2 bases and J by 4 bases; unmatched bases: 12. The CDR3 sequence is CSVELRRTSGRFPETQYF. In DNA, the CDR3 is TGCAGCGTTGAACTCCGCCGGACTAGCGGGAGGTTCCCAGAGACCCAGTACTTC. The full variable domain, completed using reference TRBV29-1 and TRBJ2-5, is SAVISQKPSRDICQRGTSLTIQCQVDSQVTMMFWYRQQPGQSLTLIATANQGSEATYESGFVIDKFPISRPNLTFSTLTVSNMSPEDSSIYLCSVELRRTSGRFPETQYFGPGTRLLVL.

The rearrangement joins TRBV30 to TRBJ2-5; TRBD1 might be the D (6 bases). This CDR3 is 14 amino acids long. The V end was cut by 5 bases, the J end by 1 base, with 14 bases between. In germline, CDR1 is GTSNPN, CDR2 SVGIG (reference sequence). The CDR3: CAWSRGGLQETQYF. DNA of the CDR3: TGTGCCTGGTCCAGGGGTGGGCTCCAAGAGACCCAGTACTTC. Filled out from reference TRBV30 and TRBJ2-5, the complete variable domain reads SQTIHQWPATLVQPVGSPLSLECTVEGTSNPNLYWYRQAAGRGLQLLFYSVGIGQISSEVPQNLSASRPQDRQFILSSKKLLLSDSGFYLCAWSRGGLQETQYFGPGTRLLVL.

The rearrangement uses TRBV23-1 and TRBJ1-1; maybe TRBD1 (5 bases). TRBV23-1 is given ORF status, its function remaining uncertain. Trimming stripped 4 bases from V and 3 bases from J, with 15 bases between. CDR3 length: 15 residues. The CDR3 DNA follows: TGCGCCAGCAGTCTAACCAGGGAGAGAGACACTGAAGCTTTCTTT. The encoded protein is CASSLTRERDTEAFF.

The genes are TRBV2 and TRBJ1-6, with 7 bases aligning to TRBD1. There are 14 residues in the CDR3. The V gene's germline CDR1 is SNHLY and CDR2 FYNNEI. After removal of 4 bases from V and 8 bases from J, the junction contained 5 bases not matched to a gene. CDR3 nucleotide sequence: TGTGCCAGCAGTGTGGGCAGGGGGGATTCACCCCTCCACTTT. The encoded protein is CASSVGRGDSPLHF.

The genes are TRBV5-4 and TRBJ1-1; D is perhaps TRBD1 (5 bases). Germline assignment: CDR1 SGHNT and CDR2 YYREEE (reference sequence). The V end was cut by 4 bases, the J end by 1 base, with 14 bases between. The CDR3 has 15 residues. The CDR3 loop reads CASSPRGGTNTEAFF. In nucleotides, the CDR3 is TGTGCCAGCAGCCCACGGGGGGGGACGAACACTGAAGCTTTCTTT.

This chain joins TRBV19 and TRBJ1-5; 11 bases line up with TRBD1. Germline-derived CDR1 and CDR2 are LNHDA and SQIVND (reference sequence). This CDR3 region has 14 residues. V lost 5 bases, J lost 7 bases, and 4 bases stayed unmatched. The CDR3 bases are TGTGCCAGTAGTGGACAGGGGGCTGGGCAGCCCCAGCATTTT. Its translation is CASSGQGAGQPQHF. The whole variable domain, filled in from reference TRBV19 and TRBJ1-5, reads DGGITQSPKYLFRKEGQNVTLSCEQNLNHDAMYWYRQDPGQGLRLIYYSQIVNDFQKGDIAEGYSVSREKKESFPLTVTSAQKNPTAFYLCASSGQGAGQPQHFGDGTRLSIL.

This chain uses TRBV4-1 with TRBJ1-4, with 8 bases lining up with TRBD1. The trim removed 1 base at V and 8 bases at J, leaving 12 bases unmatched. This CDR3 is built from 17 residues. From germline, CDR1 is MGHRA and CDR2 YSYEKL. The CDR3 spells CASSQGTGKGSVEKLFF. CDR3 nucleotide sequence: TGCGCCAGCAGCCAAGGGACAGGGAAGGGCTCAGTCGAAAAACTGTTTTTT.

V gene TRBV6-1 combines with J gene TRBJ2-7; possible D gene TRBD1, 6 bases. V was pared by 1 base and J by 3 bases, with 16 bases between. Germline CDR1 and CDR2: MNHNS and SASEGT. The CDR3 totals 16 residues. The CDR3 loop reads CASSEDRDIRYYEQYF. In DNA form, the CDR3 reads TGTGCCAGCAGTGAAGACAGGGACATACGCTACTACGAGCAGTACTTC.

In DNA form, the CDR3 reads TGTGCCAGCAGTTTTAATGGACAGGGTACGGATGAGCAGTTCTTC. Translation: CASSFNGQGTDEQFF. The V call is TRBV28, the J call TRBJ2-1; 8 bases align to TRBD1. The CDR3 consists of 15 residues. The junction had 9 bases not matched to a gene; V was cut back by 3 bases and J by 8 bases. Germline CDR1 is MDHEN and CDR2 is SYDVKM.

V usage is TRBV5-1 and J usage is TRBJ1-5; D remains unclear. CDR1 and CDR2 from the germline V gene are SGHRS and YFSETQ. This CDR3 contains 13 residues. Trimming took off 4 bases at V and 7 bases at J, with 12 bases between the two ends. CDR3 region: CASSRAIGQPQHF. The CDR3 DNA is TGCGCCAGCAGCCGGGCAATCGGGCAGCCCCAGCATTTT.